This T cell receptor (beta chain) was sequenced in a study of T cells in Graves' hyperthyroidism and ophthalmopathy. Across the study: Before any treatment, at initial diagnosis, peripheral blood was collected.

Patients aged 18 to 65 with hyperthyroidism were newly diagnosed, with duration under 2 months. Clinical symptoms, serum thyroxine and TRAb, thyroid ultrasound and orbital computed tomography together formed the diagnostic basis. The TCR beta CDR3 regions underwent amplification using RNA transcripts as the source. HTBI primers were used for first-round RT-PCR of the TCR CDR3. TCRdb recomputed calls from the multiplex PCR reads with MiXCR, one row per CDR3 protein. The sample carries about 720,000 distinct CDR3 sequences, 18% recorded once. At least ten counts were recorded for this clonotype. Trimming cost V 5 bases and J 3 bases; bases outside gene matches: 8. Germline V CDR1 and CDR2: MNHNS, SASEGT. This CDR3 has 15 amino acids.

The chain has TRBV6-1 and TRBJ2-7; 9 nucleotides align to TRBD1. The source material was blood. The TCR originated in a woman between 50 and 59 years old with Graves' hyperthyroidism that later progressed to Graves' ophthalmopathy. For the CDR3, the DNA is TGTGCCAGCAGTACTTCCGGGACAGGGAGCTACGAGCAGTACTTC. The encoded protein is CASSTSGTGSYEQYF.